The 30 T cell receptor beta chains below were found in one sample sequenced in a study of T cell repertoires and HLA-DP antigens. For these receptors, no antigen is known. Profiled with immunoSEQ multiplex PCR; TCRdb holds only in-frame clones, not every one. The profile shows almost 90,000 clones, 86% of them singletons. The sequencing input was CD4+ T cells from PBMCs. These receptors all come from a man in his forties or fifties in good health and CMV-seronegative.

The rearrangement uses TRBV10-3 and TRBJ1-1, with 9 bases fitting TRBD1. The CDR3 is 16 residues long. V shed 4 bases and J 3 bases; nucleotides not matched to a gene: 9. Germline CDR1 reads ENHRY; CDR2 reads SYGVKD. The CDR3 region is CAISAGFGTGYTEAFF. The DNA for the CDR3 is TGTGCCATCAGTGCGGGTTTCGGGACAGGGTACACTGAAGCTTTCTTT.

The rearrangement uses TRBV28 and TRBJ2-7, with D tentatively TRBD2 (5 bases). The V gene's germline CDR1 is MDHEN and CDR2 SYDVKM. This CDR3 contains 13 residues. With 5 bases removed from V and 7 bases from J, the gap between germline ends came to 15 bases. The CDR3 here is CASSPAGLGEQYF. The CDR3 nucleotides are TGTGCCAGCAGTCCCGCGGGCCTCGGAGAGCAGTACTTC. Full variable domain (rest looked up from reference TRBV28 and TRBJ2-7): DVKVTQSSRYLVKRTGEKVFLECVQDMDHENMFWYRQDPGLGLRLIYFSYDVKMKEKGDIPEGYSVSREKKERFSLILESASTNQTSMYLCASSPAGLGEQYFGPGTRLTVT.

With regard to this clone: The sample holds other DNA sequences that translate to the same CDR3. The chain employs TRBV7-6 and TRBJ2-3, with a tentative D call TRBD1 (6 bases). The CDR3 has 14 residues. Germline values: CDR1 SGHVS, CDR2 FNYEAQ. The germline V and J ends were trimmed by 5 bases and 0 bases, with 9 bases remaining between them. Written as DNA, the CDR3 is TGTGCCAGCAGCCTGGACAGTAGCACAGATACGCAGTATTTT. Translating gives CASSLDSSTDTQYF.

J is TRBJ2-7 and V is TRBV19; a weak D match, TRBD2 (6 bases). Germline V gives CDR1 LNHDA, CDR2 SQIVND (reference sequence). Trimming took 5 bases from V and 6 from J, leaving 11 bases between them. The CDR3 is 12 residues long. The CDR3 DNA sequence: TGTGCCAGTAGTCCGGCGGGGCTCGAGCAGTACTTC. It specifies CASSPAGLEQYF.

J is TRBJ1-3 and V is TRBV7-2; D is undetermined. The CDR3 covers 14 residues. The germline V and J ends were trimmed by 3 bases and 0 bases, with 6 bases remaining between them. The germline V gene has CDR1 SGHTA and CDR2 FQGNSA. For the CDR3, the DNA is TGTGCCAGCAGCTTTAGAAACTCTGGAAACACCATATATTTT. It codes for CASSFRNSGNTIYF. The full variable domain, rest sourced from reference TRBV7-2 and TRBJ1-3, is GAGVSQSPSNKVTEKGKDVELRCDPISGHTALYWYRQSLGQGLEFLIYFQGNSAPDKSGLPSDRFSAERTGGSVSTLTIQRTQQEDSAVYLCASSFRNSGNTIYFGEGSWLTVV.

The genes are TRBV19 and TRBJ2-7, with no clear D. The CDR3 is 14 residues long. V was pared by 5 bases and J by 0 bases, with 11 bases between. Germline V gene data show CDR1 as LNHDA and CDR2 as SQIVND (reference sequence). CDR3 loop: CASSATTDSYEQYF. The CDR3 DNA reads TGTGCCAGTAGTGCGACGACGGACTCCTACGAGCAGTACTTC. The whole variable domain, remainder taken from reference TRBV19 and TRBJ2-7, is DGGITQSPKYLFRKEGQNVTLSCEQNLNHDAMYWYRQDPGQGLRLIYYSQIVNDFQKGDIAEGYSVSREKKESFPLTVTSAQKNPTAFYLCASSATTDSYEQYFGPGTRLTVT.

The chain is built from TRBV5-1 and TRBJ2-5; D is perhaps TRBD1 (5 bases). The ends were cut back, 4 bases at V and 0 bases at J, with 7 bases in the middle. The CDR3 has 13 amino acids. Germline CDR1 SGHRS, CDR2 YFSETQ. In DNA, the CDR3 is TGCGCCAGCAGCCCAGGGTACCAAGAGACCCAGTACTTC. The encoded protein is CASSPGYQETQYF. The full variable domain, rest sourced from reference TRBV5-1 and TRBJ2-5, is KAGVTQTPRYLIKTRGQQVTLSCSPISGHRSVSWYQQTPGQGLQFLFEYFSETQRNKGNFPGRFSGRQFSNSRSEMNVSTLELGDSALYLCASSPGYQETQYFGPGTRLLVL.

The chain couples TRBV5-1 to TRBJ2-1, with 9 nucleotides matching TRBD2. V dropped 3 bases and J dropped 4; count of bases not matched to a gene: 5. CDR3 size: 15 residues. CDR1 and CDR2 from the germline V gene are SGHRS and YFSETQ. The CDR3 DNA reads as TGCGCCAGCAGCTCCGGGACTAGCTCTTACAATGAGCAGTTCTTC. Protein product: CASSSGTSSYNEQFF.

The CDR3: CASSLQESYEQYF. The CDR3, as DNA: TGTGCCAGCAGCCTACAAGAGTCCTACGAGCAGTACTTC. The V call is TRBV7-9, the J call TRBJ2-7; D not certain. Trimming took off 5 bases at V and 1 base at J, with 9 bases between the two ends. The CDR3 is 13 residues long. Per the germline V gene, CDR1 is SEHNR and CDR2 is FQNEAQ (reference sequence).

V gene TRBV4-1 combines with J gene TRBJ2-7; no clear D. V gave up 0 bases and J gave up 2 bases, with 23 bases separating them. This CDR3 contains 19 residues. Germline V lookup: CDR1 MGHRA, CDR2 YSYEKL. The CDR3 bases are TGCGCCAGCAGCCAAGATTTGAAGGACGCTCAGGCCCCAACCTACGAGCAGTACTTC. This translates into CASSQDLKDAQAPTYEQYF.

The CDR3 loop is CAWSVRSGRETQYF. CDR3 coding DNA: TGTGCCTGGAGTGTGAGGAGCGGGAGGGAGACCCAGTACTTC. The V call is TRBV30, the J call TRBJ2-5; 9 bases line up with TRBD2. Germline CDR1 reads GTSNPN; CDR2 reads SVGIG (reference sequence). Trimming took 0 bases from V and 5 from J; bases not matched to a gene: 4. The CDR3 is made up of 14 amino acids.

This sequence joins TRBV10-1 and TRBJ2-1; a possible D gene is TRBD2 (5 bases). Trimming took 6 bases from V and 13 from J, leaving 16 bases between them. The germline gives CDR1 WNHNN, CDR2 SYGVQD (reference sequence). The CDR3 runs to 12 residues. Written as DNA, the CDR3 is TGCGCCAGCAGGAGGCGGCGCGAGGGACAGTTCTTC. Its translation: CASRRRREGQFF.

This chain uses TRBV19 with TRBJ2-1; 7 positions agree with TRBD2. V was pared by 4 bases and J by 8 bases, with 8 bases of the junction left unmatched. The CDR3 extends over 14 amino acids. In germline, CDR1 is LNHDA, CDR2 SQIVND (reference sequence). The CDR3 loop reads CASSKGTTSYEQFF. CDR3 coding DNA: TGTGCCAGTAGTAAGGGGACTACTAGTTATGAGCAGTTCTTC.

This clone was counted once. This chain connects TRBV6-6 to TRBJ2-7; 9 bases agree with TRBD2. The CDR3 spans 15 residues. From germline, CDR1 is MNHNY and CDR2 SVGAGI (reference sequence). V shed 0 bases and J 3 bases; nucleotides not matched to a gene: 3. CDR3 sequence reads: CASSYSLAGIYEQYF. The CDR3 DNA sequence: TGTGCCAGCAGTTACTCCCTAGCGGGGATCTACGAGCAGTACTTC.

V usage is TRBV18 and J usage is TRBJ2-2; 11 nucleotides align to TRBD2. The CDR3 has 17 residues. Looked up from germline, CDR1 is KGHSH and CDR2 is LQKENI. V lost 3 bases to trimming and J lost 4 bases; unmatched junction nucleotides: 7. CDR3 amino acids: CASSPPGTSGGTGELFF. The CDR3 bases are TGTGCCAGCTCACCGCCCGGTACTAGCGGGGGCACCGGGGAGCTGTTTTTT.

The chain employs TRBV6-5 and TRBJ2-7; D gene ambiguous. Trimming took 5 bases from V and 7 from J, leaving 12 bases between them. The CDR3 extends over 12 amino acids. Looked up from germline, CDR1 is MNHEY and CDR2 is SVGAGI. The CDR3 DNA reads TGTGCCAGCAGTCCCGCCAACCGGGAGCAGTACTTC. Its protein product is CASSPANREQYF.

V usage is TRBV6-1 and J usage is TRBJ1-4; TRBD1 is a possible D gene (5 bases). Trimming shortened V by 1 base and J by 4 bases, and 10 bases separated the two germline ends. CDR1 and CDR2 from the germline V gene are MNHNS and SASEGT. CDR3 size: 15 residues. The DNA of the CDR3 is TGTGCCAGCAGTGAAGTGACAGCCTTTAATGAAAAACTGTTTTTT. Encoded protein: CASSEVTAFNEKLFF.

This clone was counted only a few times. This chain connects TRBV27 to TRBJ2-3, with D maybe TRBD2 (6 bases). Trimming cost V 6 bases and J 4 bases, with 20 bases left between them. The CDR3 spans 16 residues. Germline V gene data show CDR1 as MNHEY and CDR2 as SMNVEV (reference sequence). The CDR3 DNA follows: TGTGCCAGCAGCCGAGGGGCTAGCGCAACGGCAGATACGCAGTATTTT. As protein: CASSRGASATADTQYF.

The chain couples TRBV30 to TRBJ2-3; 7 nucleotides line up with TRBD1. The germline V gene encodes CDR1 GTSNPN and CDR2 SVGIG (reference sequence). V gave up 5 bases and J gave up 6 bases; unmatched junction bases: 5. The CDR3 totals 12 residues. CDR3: CAWEGQADTQYF. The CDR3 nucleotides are TGTGCCTGGGAAGGACAGGCCGATACGCAGTATTTT.

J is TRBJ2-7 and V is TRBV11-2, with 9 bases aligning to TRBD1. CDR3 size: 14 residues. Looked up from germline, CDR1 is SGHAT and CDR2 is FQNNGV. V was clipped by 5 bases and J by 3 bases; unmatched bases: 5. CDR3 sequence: CASSRQGGHYEQYF. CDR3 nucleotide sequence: TGTGCCAGCAGCCGACAGGGGGGGCACTACGAGCAGTACTTC.

The CDR3: CAWRPGLLNEKLFF. The DNA of the CDR3 is TGTGCCTGGCGGCCGGGACTGCTTAATGAAAAACTGTTTTTT. The J gene is TRBJ1-4, the V gene TRBV30; tentative D call: TRBD1 (5 bases). Trimming cost V 5 bases and J 4 bases, with 14 bases left between them. The CDR3 runs to 14 residues. Germline loops: CDR1 GTSNPN, CDR2 SVGIG (reference sequence).

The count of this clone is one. The CDR3 loop reads CASSPPNDRKTQYF. CDR3 bases: TGTGCCAGCTCACCACCGAATGATCGGAAGACCCAGTACTTC. V and J are TRBV18 and TRBJ2-5; D gene uncertain. The CDR3 runs to 14 residues. The germline V gene encodes CDR1 KGHSH and CDR2 LQKENI. Trimming took off 0 bases at V and 6 bases at J, with 11 bases between the two ends.

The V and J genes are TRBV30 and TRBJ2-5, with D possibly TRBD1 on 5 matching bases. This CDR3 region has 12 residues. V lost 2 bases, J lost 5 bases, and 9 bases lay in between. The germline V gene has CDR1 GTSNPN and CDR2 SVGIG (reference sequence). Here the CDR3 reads CAWSWQGETQYF. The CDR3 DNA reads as TGTGCCTGGAGTTGGCAGGGCGAGACCCAGTACTTC.

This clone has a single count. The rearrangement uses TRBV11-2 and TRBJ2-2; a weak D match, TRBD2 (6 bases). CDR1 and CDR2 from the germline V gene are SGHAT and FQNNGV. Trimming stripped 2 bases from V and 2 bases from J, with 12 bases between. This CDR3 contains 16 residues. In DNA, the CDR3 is TGTGCCAGCAGCTTAAGAGGGAGGAGTAACACCGGGGAGCTGTTTTTT. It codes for CASSLRGRSNTGELFF.

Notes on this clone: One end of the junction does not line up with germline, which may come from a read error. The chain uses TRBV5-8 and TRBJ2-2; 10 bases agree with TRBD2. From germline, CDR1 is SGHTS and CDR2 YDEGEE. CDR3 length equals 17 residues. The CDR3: CASSQDIASGRTGELFF. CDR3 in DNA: TGCGCCAGCAGCCAAGATATAGCTAGCGGGAGAACCGGGGAGCTGTTTTTT.

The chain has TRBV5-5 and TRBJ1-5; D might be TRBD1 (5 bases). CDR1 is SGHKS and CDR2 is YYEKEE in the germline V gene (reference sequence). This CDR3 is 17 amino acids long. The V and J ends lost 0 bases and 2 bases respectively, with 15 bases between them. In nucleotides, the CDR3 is TGTGCCAGCAGCTTGGAAACCGCGGGGCTAGGCAATCAGCCCCAGCATTTT. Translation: CASSLETAGLGNQPQHF.

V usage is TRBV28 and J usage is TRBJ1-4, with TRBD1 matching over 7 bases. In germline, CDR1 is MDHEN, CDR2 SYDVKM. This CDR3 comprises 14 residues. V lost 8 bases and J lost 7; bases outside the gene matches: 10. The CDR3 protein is CASRTGVVGEKLFF. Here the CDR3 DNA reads TGTGCCAGCCGTACAGGGGTCGTTGGTGAAAAACTGTTTTTT.

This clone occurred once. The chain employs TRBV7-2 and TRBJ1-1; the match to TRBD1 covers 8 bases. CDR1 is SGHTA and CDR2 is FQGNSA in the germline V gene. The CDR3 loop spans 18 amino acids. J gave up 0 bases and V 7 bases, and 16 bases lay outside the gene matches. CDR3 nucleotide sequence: TGTGCCAGCATCCTGGGTTACCGACAGGGGAGGCTGAACACTGAAGCTTTCTTT. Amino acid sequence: CASILGYRQGRLNTEAFF.

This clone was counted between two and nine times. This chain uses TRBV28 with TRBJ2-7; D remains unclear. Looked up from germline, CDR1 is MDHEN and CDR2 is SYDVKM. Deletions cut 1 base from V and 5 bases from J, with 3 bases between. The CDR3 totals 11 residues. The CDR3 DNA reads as TGTGCCAGCAGTTTATCCAACGAGCAGTACTTC. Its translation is CASSLSNEQYF.

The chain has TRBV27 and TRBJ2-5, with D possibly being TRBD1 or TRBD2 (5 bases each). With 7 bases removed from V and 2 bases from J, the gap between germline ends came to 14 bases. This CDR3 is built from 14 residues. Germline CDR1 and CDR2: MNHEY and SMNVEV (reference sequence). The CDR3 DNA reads TGTGCCAGCAAAGCTCTGGGGGTTCAAGAGACCCAGTACTTC. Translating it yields CASKALGVQETQYF.